The T cell receptor beta chain under discussion was sequenced for a study of spatial heterogeneity in lung cancer. Carried by each TCR cDNA molecule was a unique molecular identifier. TCRdb redid the calling of the 5' RACE reads with MiXCR, one entry per CDR3 protein. The sample consists of tens of thousands of distinct CDR3 sequences, over 6% of them appearing once. Time point described: sample taken at primary tumor resection. Tumor, nontumor lung or frozen PBMC supplied whole RNA that was sequenced unsorted. V was clipped by 8 bases and J by 8 bases, with 15 bases between them. Germline V gives CDR1 MDHEN, CDR2 SYDVKM. CDR3 length equals 12 residues. This clonotype occurred many times.

The sequencing here drew on PBMCs, taken at surgery. This receptor was identified in a male donor with early-stage non-small cell lung cancer. The chain combines TRBV28 with TRBJ1-2; perhaps TRBD1 as D (6 bases). The CDR3 region has the DNA TGTGCCAGCGCACAGGGTACAAGGGGCTACACCTTC. It codes for CASAQGTRGYTF.